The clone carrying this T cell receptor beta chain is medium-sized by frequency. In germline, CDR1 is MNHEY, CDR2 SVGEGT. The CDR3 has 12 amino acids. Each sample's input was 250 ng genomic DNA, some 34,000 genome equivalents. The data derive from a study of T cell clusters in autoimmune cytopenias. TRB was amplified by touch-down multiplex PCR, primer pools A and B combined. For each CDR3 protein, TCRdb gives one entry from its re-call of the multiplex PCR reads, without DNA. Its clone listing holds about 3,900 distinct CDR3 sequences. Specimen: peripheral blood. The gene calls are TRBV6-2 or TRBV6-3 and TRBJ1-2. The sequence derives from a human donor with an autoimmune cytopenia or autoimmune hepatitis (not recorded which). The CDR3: CVAESSFYGYTF.